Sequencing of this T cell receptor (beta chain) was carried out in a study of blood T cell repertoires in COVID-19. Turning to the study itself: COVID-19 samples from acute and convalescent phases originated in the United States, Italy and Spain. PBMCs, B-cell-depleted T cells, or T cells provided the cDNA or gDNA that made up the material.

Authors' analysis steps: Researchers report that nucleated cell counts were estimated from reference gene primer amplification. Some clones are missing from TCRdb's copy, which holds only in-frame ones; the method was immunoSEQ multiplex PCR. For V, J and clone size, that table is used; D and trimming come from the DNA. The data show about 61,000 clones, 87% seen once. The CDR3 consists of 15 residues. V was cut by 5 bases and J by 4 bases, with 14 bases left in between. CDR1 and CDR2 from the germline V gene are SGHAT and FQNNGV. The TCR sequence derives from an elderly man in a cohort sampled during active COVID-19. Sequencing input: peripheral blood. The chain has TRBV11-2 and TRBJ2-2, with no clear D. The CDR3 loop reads CASSQAIGPTGELFF. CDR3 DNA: TGTGCCAGCAGCCAAGCGATTGGCCCCACCGGGGAGCTGTTTTTT.